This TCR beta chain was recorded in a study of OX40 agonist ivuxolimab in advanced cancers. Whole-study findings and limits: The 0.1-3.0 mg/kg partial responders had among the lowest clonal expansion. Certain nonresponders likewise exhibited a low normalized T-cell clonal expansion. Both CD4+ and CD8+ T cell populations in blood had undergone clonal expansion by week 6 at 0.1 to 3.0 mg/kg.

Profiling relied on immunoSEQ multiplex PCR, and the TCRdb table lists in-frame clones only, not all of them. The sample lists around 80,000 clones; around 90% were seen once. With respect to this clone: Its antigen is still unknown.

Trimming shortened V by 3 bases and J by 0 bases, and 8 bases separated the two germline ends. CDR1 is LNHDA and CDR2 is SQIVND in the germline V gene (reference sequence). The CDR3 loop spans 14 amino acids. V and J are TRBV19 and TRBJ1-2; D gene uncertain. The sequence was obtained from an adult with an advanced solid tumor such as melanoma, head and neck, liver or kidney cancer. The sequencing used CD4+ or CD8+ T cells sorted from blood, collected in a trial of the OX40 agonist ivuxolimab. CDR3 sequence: CASSITVTNYGYTF. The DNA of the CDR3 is TGTGCCAGTAGTATTACGGTGACTAACTATGGCTACACCTTC.